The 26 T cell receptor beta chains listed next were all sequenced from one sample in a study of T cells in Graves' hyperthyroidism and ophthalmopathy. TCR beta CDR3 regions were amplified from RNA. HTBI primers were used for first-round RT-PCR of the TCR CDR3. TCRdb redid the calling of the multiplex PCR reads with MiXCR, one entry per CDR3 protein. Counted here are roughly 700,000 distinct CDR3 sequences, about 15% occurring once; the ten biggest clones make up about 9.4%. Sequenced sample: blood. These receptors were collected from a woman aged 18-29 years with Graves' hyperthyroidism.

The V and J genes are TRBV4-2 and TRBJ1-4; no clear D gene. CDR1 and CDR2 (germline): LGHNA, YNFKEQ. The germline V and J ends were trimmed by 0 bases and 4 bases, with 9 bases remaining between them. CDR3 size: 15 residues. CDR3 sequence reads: CASSQDRLHNEKLFF. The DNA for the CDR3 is TGTGCCAGCAGCCAAGATCGGCTGCATAATGAAAAACTGTTTTTT.

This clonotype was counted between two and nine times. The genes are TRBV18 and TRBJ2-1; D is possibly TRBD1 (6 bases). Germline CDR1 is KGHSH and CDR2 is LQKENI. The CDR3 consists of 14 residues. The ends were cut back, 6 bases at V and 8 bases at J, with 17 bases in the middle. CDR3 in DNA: TGTGCCAGCTCCCGCGGACAGTTGGGCGATGAGCAGTTCTTC. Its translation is CASSRGQLGDEQFF.

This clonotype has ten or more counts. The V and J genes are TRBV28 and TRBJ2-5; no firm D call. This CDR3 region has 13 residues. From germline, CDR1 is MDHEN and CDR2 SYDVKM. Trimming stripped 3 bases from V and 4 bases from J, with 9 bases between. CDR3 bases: TGTGCCAGCAGTTTTCGGGTACTAGAGACCCAGTACTTC. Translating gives CASSFRVLETQYF.

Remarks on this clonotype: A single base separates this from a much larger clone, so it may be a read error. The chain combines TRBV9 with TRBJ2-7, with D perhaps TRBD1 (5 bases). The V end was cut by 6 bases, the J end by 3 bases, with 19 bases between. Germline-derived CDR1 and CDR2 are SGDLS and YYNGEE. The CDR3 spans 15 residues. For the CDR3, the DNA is TGTGCCAGCAACCAGGAACAGGTCCCCCACTACGAGCAGTACTTC. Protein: CASNQEQVPHYEQYF. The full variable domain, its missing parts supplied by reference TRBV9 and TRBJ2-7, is DSGVTQTPKHLITATGQRVTLRCSPRSGDLSVYWYQQSLDQGLQFLIQYYNGEERAKGNILERFSAQQFPDLHSELNLSSLELGDSALYFCASNQEQVPHYEQYFGPGTRLTVT.

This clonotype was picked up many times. Written as DNA, the CDR3 is TGTGCCAGCAGCCAAGGCTGGAACACCGGGGAGCTGTTTTTT. It is translated as CASSQGWNTGELFF. The rearrangement uses TRBV3-1 and TRBJ2-2; no firm D call. Germline V gives CDR1 LGHDT, CDR2 YNNKEL (reference sequence). With 1 base removed from V and 1 base from J, the gap between germline ends came to 4 bases. This CDR3 contains 14 residues.

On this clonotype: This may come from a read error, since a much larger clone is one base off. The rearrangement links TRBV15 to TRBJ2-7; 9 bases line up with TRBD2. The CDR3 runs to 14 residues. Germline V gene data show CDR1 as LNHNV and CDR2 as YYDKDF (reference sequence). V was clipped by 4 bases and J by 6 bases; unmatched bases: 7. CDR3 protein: CATSMGGGAIEQYF. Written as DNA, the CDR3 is TGTGCCACCAGCATGGGCGGGGGGGCCATCGAGCAGTACTTC.

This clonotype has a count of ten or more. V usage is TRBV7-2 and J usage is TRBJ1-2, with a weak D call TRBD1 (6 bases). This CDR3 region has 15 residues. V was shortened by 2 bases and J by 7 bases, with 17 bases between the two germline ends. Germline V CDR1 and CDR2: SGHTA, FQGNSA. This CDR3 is CASSLLAGDVSGYTF. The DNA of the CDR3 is TGTGCCAGCAGCTTACTGGCAGGGGATGTGAGTGGCTACACCTTC.

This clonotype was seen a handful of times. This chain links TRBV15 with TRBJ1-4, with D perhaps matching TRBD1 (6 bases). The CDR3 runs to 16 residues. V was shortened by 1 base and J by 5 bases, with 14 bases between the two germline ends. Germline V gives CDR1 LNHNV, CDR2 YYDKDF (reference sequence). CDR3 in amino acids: CATSRARGTGNEKLFF. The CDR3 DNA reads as TGTGCCACCAGCAGAGCTAGGGGGACGGGAAATGAAAAACTGTTTTTT.

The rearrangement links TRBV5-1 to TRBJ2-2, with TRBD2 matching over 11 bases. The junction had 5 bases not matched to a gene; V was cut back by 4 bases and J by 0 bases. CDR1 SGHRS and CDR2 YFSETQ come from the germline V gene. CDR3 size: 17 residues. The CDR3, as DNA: TGCGCCAGCAGCCAAGGACTAGCGGGCACGAACACCGGGGAGCTGTTTTTT. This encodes CASSQGLAGTNTGELFF. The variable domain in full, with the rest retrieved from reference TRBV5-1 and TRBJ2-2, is KAGVTQTPRYLIKTRGQQVTLSCSPISGHRSVSWYQQTPGQGLQFLFEYFSETQRNKGNFPGRFSGRQFSNSRSEMNVSTLELGDSALYLCASSQGLAGTNTGELFFGEGSRLTVL.

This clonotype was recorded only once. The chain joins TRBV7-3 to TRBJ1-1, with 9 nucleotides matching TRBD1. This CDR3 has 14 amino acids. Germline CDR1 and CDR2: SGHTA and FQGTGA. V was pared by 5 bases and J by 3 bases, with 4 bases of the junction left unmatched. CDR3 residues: CASSAGTGHTEAFF. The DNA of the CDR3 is TGTGCCAGCAGCGCCGGGACAGGGCACACTGAAGCTTTCTTT.

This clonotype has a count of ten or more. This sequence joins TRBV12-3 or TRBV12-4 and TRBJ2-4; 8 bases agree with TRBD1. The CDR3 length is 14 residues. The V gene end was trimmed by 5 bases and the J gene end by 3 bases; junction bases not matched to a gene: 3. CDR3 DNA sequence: TGTGCCAGCAGTGGCGGACAGGGCAAAAACATTCAGTACTTC. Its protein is CASSGGQGKNIQYF.

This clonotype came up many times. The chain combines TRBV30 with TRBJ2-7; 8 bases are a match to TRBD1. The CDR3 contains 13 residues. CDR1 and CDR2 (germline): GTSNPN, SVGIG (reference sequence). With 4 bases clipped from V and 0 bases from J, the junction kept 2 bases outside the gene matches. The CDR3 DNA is TGTGCCTGGAACACAGGGGGCTCCTACGAGCAGTACTTC. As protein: CAWNTGGSYEQYF. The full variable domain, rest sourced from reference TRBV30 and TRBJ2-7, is SQTIHQWPATLVQPVGSPLSLECTVEGTSNPNLYWYRQAAGRGLQLLFYSVGIGQISSEVPQNLSASRPQDRQFILSSKKLLLSDSGFYLCAWNTGGSYEQYFGPGTRLTVT.

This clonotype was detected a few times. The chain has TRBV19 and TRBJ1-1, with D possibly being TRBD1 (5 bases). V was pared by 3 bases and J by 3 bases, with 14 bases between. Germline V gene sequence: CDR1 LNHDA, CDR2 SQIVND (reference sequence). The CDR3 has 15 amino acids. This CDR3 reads CASSMGPGDDTEAFF. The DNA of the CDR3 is TGTGCCAGTAGTATGGGTCCCGGGGACGACACTGAAGCTTTCTTT.

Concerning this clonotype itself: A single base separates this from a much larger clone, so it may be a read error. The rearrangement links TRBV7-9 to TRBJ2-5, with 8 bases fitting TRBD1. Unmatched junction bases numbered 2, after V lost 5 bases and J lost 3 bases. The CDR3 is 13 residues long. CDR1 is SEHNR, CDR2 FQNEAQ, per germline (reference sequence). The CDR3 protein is CASSKTGEETQYF. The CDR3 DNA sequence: TGTGCCAGCAGCAAGACAGGGGAAGAGACCCAGTACTTC.

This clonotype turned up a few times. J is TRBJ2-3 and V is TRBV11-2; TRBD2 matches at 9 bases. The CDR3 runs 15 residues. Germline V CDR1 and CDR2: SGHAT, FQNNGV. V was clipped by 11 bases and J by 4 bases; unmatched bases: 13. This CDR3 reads CACKTLAGVADTQYF. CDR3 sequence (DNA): TGTGCCTGCAAAACGTTAGCGGGAGTTGCAGATACGCAGTATTTT. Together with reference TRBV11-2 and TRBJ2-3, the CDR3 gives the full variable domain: EAGVAQSPRYKIIEKRQSVAFWCNPISGHATLYWYQQILGQGPKLLIQFQNNGVVDDSQLPKDRFSAERLKGVDSTLKIQPAKLEDSAVYLCACKTLAGVADTQYFGPGTRLTVL.

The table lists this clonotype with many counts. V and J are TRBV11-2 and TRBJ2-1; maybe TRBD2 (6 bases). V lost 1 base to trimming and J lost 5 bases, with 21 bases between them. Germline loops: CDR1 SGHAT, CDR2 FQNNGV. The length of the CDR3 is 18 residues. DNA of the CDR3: TGTGCCAGCAGCTTAGGAAGTTCCGGGGGAGTTTTCGACAATGAGCAGTTCTTC. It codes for CASSLGSSGGVFDNEQFF.

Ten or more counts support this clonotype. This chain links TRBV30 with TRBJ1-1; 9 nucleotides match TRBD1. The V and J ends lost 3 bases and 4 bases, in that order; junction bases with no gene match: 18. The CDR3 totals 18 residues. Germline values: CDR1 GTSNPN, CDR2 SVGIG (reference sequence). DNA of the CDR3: TGTGCCTGGAGGGTACAGGGGGCGCTTAAGGGGTCGGGCACTGAAGCTTTCTTT. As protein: CAWRVQGALKGSGTEAFF. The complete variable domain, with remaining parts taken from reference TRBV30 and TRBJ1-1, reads SQTIHQWPATLVQPVGSPLSLECTVEGTSNPNLYWYRQAAGRGLQLLFYSVGIGQISSEVPQNLSASRPQDRQFILSSKKLLLSDSGFYLCAWRVQGALKGSGTEAFFGQGTRLTVV.

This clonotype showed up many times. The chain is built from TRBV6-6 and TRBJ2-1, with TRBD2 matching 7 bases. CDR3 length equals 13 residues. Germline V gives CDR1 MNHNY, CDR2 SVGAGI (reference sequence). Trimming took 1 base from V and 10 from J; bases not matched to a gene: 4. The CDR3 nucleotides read TGTGCCAGCAGTTACTGGGCGGGAGAGGAGCAGTTCTTC. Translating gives CASSYWAGEEQFF.

The CDR3 DNA is TGTGCCACCAGCAGAGATACCCTAGCGGGAGGGCCATATACGCAGTATTTT. Its protein is CATSRDTLAGGPYTQYF. J is TRBJ2-3 and V is TRBV15; TRBD2 matches 12 bases. This CDR3 region has 17 residues. Germline CDR1 reads LNHNV; CDR2 reads YYDKDF (reference sequence). Trimming removed 0 bases from V and 7 bases from J; junction bases left unmatched: 8.

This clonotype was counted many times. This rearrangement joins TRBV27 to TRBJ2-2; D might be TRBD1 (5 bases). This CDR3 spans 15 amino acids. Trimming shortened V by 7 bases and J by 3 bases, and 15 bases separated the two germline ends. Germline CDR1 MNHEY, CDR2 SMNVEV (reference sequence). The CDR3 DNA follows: TGTGCCAGCATTCCCAGACAGACGTACACCGGGGAGCTGTTTTTT. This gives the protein CASIPRQTYTGELFF.

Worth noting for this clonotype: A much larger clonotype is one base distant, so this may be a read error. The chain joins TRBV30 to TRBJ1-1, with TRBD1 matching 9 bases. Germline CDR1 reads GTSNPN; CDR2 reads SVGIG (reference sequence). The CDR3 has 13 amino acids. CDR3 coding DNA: TGTGCCTGGAGGGGACAGGGAAGAACTGAAGCTTCCTTT. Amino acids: CAWRGQGRTEASF. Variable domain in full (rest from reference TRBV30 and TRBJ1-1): SQTIHQWPATLVQPVGSPLSLECTVEGTSNPNLYWYRQAAGRGLQLLFYSVGIGQISSEVPQNLSASRPQDRQFILSSKKLLLSDSGFYLCAWRGQGRTEASFGQGTRLTVV.

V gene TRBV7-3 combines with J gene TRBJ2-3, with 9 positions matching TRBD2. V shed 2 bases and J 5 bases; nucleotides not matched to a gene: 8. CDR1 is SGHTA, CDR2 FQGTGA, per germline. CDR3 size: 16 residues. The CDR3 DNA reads TGTGCCAGCAGCTTAGGTAGCGGGAGATGGGAAGATACGCAGTATTTT. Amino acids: CASSLGSGRWEDTQYF.

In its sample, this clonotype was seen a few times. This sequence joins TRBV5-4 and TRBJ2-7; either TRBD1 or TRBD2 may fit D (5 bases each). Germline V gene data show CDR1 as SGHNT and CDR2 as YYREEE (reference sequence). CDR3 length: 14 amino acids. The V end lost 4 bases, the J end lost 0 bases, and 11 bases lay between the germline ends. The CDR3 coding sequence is TGTGCCAGCAGCCGGGACGTAGGCTCCTACGAGCAGTACTTC. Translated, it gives CASSRDVGSYEQYF.

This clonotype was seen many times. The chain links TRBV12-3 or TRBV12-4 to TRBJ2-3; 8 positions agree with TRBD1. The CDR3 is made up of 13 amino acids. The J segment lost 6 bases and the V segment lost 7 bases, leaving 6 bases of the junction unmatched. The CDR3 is CASKGTGRDTQYF. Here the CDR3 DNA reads TGTGCCAGCAAGGGGACAGGACGGGATACGCAGTATTTT.

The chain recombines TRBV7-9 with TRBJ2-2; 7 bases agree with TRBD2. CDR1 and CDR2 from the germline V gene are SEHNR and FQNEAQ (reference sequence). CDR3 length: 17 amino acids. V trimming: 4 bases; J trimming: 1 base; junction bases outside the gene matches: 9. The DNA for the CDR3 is TGTGCCAGCAGCTCCTTATTAGCGGGCCTGAACACCGGGGAGCTGTTTTTT. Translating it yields CASSSLLAGLNTGELFF.

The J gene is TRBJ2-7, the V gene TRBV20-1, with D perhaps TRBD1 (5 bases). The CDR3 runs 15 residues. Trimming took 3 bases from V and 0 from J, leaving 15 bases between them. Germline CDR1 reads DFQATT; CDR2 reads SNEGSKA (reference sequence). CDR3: CSARVGAALSYEQYF. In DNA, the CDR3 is TGCAGTGCTAGGGTAGGGGCGGCCCTCTCCTACGAGCAGTACTTC.